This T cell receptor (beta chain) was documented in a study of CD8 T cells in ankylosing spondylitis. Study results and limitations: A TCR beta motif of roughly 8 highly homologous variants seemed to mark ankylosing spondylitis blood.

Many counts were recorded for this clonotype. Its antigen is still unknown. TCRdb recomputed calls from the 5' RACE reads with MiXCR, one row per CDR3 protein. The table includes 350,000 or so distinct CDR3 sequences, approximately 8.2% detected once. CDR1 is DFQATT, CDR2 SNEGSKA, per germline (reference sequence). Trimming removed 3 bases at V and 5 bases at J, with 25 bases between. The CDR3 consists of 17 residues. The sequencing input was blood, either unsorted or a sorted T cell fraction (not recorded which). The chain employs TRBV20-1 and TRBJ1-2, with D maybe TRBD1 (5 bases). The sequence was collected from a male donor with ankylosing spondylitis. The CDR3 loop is CSASSWVPGTLDYGYTF. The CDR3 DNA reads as TGCAGTGCTAGTAGTTGGGTCCCCGGGACTCTCGATTATGGCTACACCTTC.